A selection of T cell receptor beta chains follows, all from one sample in a study of cytomegalovirus exposure and HLA in healthy donors. Measured with immunoSEQ multiplex PCR; TCRdb has only the in-frame clones, and not every one. The data contain approximately 120,000 clones, 89% of them singletons. The sequenced material came from PBMCs. The receptors come from a woman in her late teens or twenties in good health and CMV-seronegative. The CDR3 runs from the conserved cysteine through the conserved F or W. The D gene is left open where the match is weak. Rows may omit the clone size; those that give it use once, few, many or a size class.

.	TRBV5-5	TRBD2	TRBJ2-3	CASSSRGVGTSGTKDTQYF	TGTGCCAGCAGCTCAAGGGGGGTTGGGACTAGCGGGACGAAAGATACGCAGTATTTT
.	TRBV2	TRBD2	TRBJ2-2	CASIRLAAATGELFF	TGTGCCAGCATTCGACTAGCGGCTGCCACCGGGGAGCTGTTTTTT
.	TRBV11-2	.	TRBJ1-2	CASSSAVSRNYGYTF	TGTGCCAGCAGCTCCGCGGTCAGCCGTAACTATGGCTACACCTTC
.	TRBV6-6	TRBD1	TRBJ2-7	CASSFPGQAVWEQYF	TGTGCCAGCAGTTTTCCGGGACAGGCGGTCTGGGAGCAGTACTTC
.	TRBV5-1	TRBD2	TRBJ2-7	CASRRTSGFSSYEQYF	TGCGCCAGCCGCAGGACTAGCGGTTTCAGCTCCTACGAGCAGTACTTC
once	TRBV5-8	.	TRBJ2-7	CASSLGGQDYEQYF	TGTGCCAGCAGCTTGGGGGGCCAGGATTACGAGCAGTACTTC
.	TRBV1	.	TRBJ2-7	CTSSQDRGLAGSRTYEQYF	TGCACCAGCAGCCAAGATCGCGGACTAGCGGGATCACGGACCTACGAGCAGTACTTC
once	TRBV19	.	TRBJ2-4	CASLGLAKNIQYF	TGTGCCAGTCTGGGACTAGCCAAAAACATTCAGTACTTC
.	TRBV5-4	TRBD1	TRBJ2-7	CASSSGTGAASYEQYF	TGTGCCAGCAGCTCCGGGACAGGGGCTGCATCCTACGAGCAGTACTTC
.	TRBV6-5	.	TRBJ2-3	CASSSPMRGGEDTQYF	TGTGCCAGCAGTTCTCCCATGAGGGGAGGAGAAGATACGCAGTATTTT
.	TRBV10-3	TRBD1	TRBJ1-2	CAIHRGINYGYTF	TGTGCCATCCACAGGGGGATAAACTATGGCTACACCTTC
.	TRBV5-6	TRBD1	TRBJ1-2	CASNVPGGDSIYGYTF	TGTGCCAGCAACGTACCTGGAGGGGACAGCATTTATGGCTACACCTTC
.	TRBV6-6	TRBD1	TRBJ1-2	CASSSGQGGDYGYTF	TGTGCCAGCAGTTCAGGACAGGGCGGAGACTATGGCTACACCTTC
.	TRBV5-1	TRBD1	TRBJ1-5	CASSPDPTGGARSNQPQHF	TGCGCCAGCAGCCCGGACCCGACAGGGGGCGCGAGGAGCAATCAGCCCCAGCATTTT
.	TRBV6-4	.	TRBJ2-3	CASSDSGGADTQYF	TGTGCCAGCAGTGACTCGGGAGGAGCAGATACGCAGTATTTT
.	TRBV19	TRBD1	TRBJ2-7	CASSSGTGGLIEQYF	TGTGCCAGTAGTTCCGGGACAGGGGGCTTGATTGAGCAGTACTTC
once	TRBV27	TRBD1	TRBJ1-5	CASSLGTGIGNQPQHF	TGTGCCAGCAGTCTCGGGACAGGGATTGGCAATCAGCCCCAGCATTTT
.	TRBV6-6	TRBD2	TRBJ2-5	CATQRTSRETQYF	TGTGCCACCCAACGGACTAGCCGAGAGACCCAGTACTTC
.	TRBV7-2	.	TRBJ2-3	CASSLSGISTDTQYF	TGTGCCAGCAGCTTATCCGGGATAAGCACAGATACGCAGTATTTT
few	TRBV21-1	.	TRBJ2-7	CASRLRTRRTYEQYF	TGTGCCAGCAGATTACGGACCCGGAGGACCTACGAGCAGTACTTC
.	TRBV27	.	TRBJ2-7	CASSSSSVLYEQYF	TGTGCCAGCAGTTCCTCTAGCGTACTCTACGAGCAGTACTTC
.	TRBV19	.	TRBJ2-7	CASSIESSRERGSYEQYF	TGTGCCAGTAGTATAGAGAGTTCGAGAGAAAGAGGATCCTACGAGCAGTACTTC